This T cell receptor (beta chain) derives from a study of T cell changes during pregnancy in multiple sclerosis. The CDR3 contains 14 residues. After removal of 4 bases from V and 5 bases from J, the junction contained 8 bases not matched to a gene. Germline values: CDR1 SGHRS, CDR2 YFSETQ. The method was immunoSEQ multiplex PCR; TCRdb's version includes in-frame clones alone and lacks a portion of them. The repertoire includes 35,000 to 50,000 clones, about nine tenths of them detected once, and roughly 1.2% sits in the top ten. J is TRBJ1-1 and V is TRBV5-1; 7 positions agree with TRBD1. The sequencing here drew on CD4+ T cells from peripheral blood mononuclear cells, taken after pregnancy. The sequence derives from a female donor with multiple sclerosis, enrolled in a pregnancy study. The CDR3 DNA reads as TGCGCCAGCAGCCCAGACAGGGTTGGAACTGAAGCTTTCTTT. Its translation: CASSPDRVGTEAFF.